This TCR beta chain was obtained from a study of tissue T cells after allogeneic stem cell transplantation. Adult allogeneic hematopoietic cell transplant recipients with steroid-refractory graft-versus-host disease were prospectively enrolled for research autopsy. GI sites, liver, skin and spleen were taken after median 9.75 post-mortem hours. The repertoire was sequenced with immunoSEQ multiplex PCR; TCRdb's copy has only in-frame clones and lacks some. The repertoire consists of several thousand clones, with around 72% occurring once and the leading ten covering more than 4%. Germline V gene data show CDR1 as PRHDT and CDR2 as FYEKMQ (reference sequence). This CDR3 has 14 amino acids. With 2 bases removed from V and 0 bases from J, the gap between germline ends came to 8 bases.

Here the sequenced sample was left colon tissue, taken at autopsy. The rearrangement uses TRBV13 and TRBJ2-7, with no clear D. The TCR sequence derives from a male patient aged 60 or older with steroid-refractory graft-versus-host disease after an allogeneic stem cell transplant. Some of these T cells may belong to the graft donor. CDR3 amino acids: CASSLITGSYEQYF. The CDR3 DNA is TGTGCCAGCAGCTTAATCACTGGCTCCTACGAGCAGTACTTC.